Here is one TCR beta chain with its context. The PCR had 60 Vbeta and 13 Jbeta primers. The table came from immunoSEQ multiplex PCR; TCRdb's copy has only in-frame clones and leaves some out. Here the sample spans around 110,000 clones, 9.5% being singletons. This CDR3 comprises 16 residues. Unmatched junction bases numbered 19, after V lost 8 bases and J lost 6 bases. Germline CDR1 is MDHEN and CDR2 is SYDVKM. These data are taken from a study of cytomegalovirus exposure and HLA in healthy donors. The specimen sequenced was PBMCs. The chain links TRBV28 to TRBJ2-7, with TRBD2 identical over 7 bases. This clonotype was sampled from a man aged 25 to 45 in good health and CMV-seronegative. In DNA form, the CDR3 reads TGTGCCAGCTCGGGGGGAAAGGAGCGGTCAGGAGTCGAGCAGTACTTC. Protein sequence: CASSGGKERSGVEQYF.